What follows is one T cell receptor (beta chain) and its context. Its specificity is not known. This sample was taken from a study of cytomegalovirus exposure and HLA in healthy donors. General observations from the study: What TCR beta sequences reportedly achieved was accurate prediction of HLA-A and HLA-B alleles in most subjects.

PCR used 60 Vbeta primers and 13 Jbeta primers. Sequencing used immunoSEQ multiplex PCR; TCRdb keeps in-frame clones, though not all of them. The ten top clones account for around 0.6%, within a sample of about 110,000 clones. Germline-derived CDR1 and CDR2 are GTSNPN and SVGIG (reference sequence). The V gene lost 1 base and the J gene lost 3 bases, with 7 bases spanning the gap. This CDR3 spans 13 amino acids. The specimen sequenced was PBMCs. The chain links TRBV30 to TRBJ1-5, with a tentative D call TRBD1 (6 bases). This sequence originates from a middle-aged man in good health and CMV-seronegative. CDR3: CAWSGDNNQPQHF. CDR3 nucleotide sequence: TGTGCCTGGAGTGGGGACAACAATCAGCCCCAGCATTTT.